The 15 T cell receptor beta chains in this list originate from one sample, sequenced in a study of graft-versus-host responses after intestinal transplantation. The antigens for these receptors are not known. Using immunoSEQ multiplex PCR, the repertoire was profiled, and TCRdb retains in-frame clones only, with some absent. The top ten clones hold about 0.2% of a sample with over 85,000 clones, approximately 94% of them seen once. The material was unstimulated CD4+ T cells sorted from spleen or lymph node cells, obtained before transplant. The receptors here all came from a human donor who was the organ donor for an intestinal transplant.

This chain links TRBV6-5 with TRBJ1-2; perhaps TRBD1 as D (6 bases). Germline loops: CDR1 MNHEY, CDR2 SVGAGI. The CDR3 runs to 13 residues. V gave up 6 bases and J gave up 8 bases, with 16 bases separating them. CDR3 sequence: CASSLFLDRGYTF. For the CDR3, the DNA is TGTGCCAGCAGCCTCTTTTTAGACAGGGGCTACACCTTC.

This clone was found once. The chain joins TRBV5-6 to TRBJ1-1; 7 positions agree with TRBD1. Germline V gene lookup returns CDR1 SGHDT and CDR2 YYEEEE. V shed 0 bases, J shed 4 bases, and the junction held 12 bases outside the gene matches. The length of the CDR3 is 17 residues. The DNA of the CDR3 is TGTGCCAGCAGCTTGGAATGGACAGACAGGGTGACCACTGAAGCTTTCTTT. Amino acid sequence: CASSLEWTDRVTTEAFF.

J is TRBJ1-5 and V is TRBV28; 9 nucleotides agree with TRBD1. V trimming: 6 bases; J trimming: 7 bases; junction bases outside the gene matches: 16. Germline CDR1 MDHEN, CDR2 SYDVKM. The CDR3 loop spans 17 amino acids. CDR3 residues: CASSLGQGAKVFQPQHF. CDR3 DNA: TGTGCCAGCAGCCTGGGACAGGGAGCTAAGGTCTTCCAGCCCCAGCATTTT.

There are a few counts of this clone. V and J are TRBV30 and TRBJ1-6, with D unresolved. Germline loops: CDR1 GTSNPN, CDR2 SVGIG (reference sequence). The germline V and J ends were trimmed by 3 bases and 8 bases, with 17 bases remaining between them. This CDR3 is built from 15 residues. CDR3 in amino acids: CAWSLSVSRDSPLHF. Here the CDR3 DNA reads TGTGCCTGGAGCCTCAGCGTTAGTAGGGATTCACCCCTCCACTTT.

The V gene is TRBV7-9, the J gene TRBJ2-7, with D possibly being TRBD2 (7 bases). The germline gives CDR1 SEHNR, CDR2 FQNEAQ (reference sequence). This CDR3 region has 15 residues. V lost 2 bases, J lost 3 bases, and 14 bases lay in between. The CDR3 here is CASSLRAGANYEQYF. For the CDR3, the DNA is TGTGCCAGCAGCTTAAGGGCGGGGGCCAACTACGAGCAGTACTTC.

The rearrangement joins TRBV7-3 to TRBJ2-1, with TRBD2 matching 12 bases. The germline V gene has CDR1 SGHTA and CDR2 FQGTGA. The trim removed 2 bases at V and 0 bases at J, leaving 8 bases unmatched. The CDR3 runs 19 residues. The DNA for the CDR3 is TGTGCCAGCAGCTTACCCTCTAGCGGGGGGGTCCCCTCCTACAATGAGCAGTTCTTC. Its translation is CASSLPSSGGVPSYNEQFF.

The sample holds one count of this clone. The V and J genes are TRBV28 and TRBJ1-1, with D perhaps matching TRBD1 (5 bases). Germline CDR1 is MDHEN and CDR2 is SYDVKM. Trimming shortened V by 3 bases and J by 0 bases, and 20 bases separated the two germline ends. There are 18 residues in the CDR3. CDR3 DNA sequence: TGTGCCAGCAGTTTCGGACTTAGGGGTCCTCGGATGAACACTGAAGCTTTCTTT. Residues: CASSFGLRGPRMNTEAFF.

This sequence joins TRBV10-1 and TRBJ1-2, with 8 bases fitting TRBD1. With V trimmed by 2 bases and J by 4 bases, 0 bases remained unmatched. The CDR3 loop spans 13 amino acids. Germline lookup yields CDR1 WNHNN and CDR2 SYGVQD (reference sequence). In DNA, the CDR3 is TGCGCCAGCAGTGAGACAGGGGGCTATGGCTACACCTTC. This translates into CASSETGGYGYTF.

The chain recombines TRBV30 with TRBJ1-1; tentative D call: TRBD1 (5 bases). Germline V gives CDR1 GTSNPN, CDR2 SVGIG (reference sequence). The CDR3 extends over 13 amino acids. The ends were cut back, 7 bases at V and 1 base at J, with 13 bases in the middle. The CDR3 reads CALHLQENTEAFF. CDR3 bases: TGTGCCTTGCACCTACAGGAGAACACTGAAGCTTTCTTT.

The chain recombines TRBV5-4 with TRBJ2-6; D is uncertain. Germline CDR1 is SGHNT and CDR2 is YYREEE (reference sequence). The CDR3 runs to 18 residues. The V end lost 4 bases, the J end lost 0 bases, and 17 bases lay between the germline ends. For the CDR3, the DNA is TGTGCCAGCAGCCGAACGGGCCAGCTCCCCTCTGGGGCCAACGTCCTGACTTTC. Translating it yields CASSRTGQLPSGANVLTF. Complete variable domain (other parts from reference TRBV5-4 and TRBJ2-6): ETGVTQSPTHLIKTRGQQVTLRCSSQSGHNTVSWYQQALGQGPQFIFQYYREEENGRGNFPPRFSGLQFPNYSSELNVNALELDDSALYLCASSRTGQLPSGANVLTFGAGSRLTVL.

The rearrangement joins TRBV5-1 to TRBJ1-2, with 8 positions matching TRBD1. This CDR3 is 14 amino acids long. V dropped 0 bases and J dropped 8; count of bases not matched to a gene: 6. CDR1 is SGHRS, CDR2 YFSETQ, per germline. CDR3 sequence: CASSLAGQGSGYTF. DNA for the CDR3: TGCGCCAGCAGCTTGGCCGGACAGGGATCCGGCTACACCTTC.

The genes are TRBV19 and TRBJ1-4; D is undetermined. Germline V CDR1 and CDR2: LNHDA, SQIVND (reference sequence). V lost 4 bases, J lost 4 bases, and 13 bases lay in between. This CDR3 has 15 amino acids. As DNA, the CDR3 is TGTGCCAGTAGTACGAACAGCCGGTATAATGAAAAACTGTTTTTT. Its protein product is CASSTNSRYNEKLFF.

The chain combines TRBV6-1 with TRBJ2-1; TRBD2 agrees at 11 bases. V shed 6 bases and J 7 bases; nucleotides not matched to a gene: 5. This CDR3 spans 14 amino acids. CDR1 and CDR2 from the germline V gene are MNHNS and SASEGT. The DNA for the CDR3 is TGTGCCAGCAGGGTAGCGGGGGGGCGGAATGAGCAGTTCTTC. It encodes CASRVAGGRNEQFF.

The J gene is TRBJ2-5, the V gene TRBV4-1; the match to TRBD2 covers 15 bases. The germline gives CDR1 MGHRA, CDR2 YSYEKL. J lost 5 bases, V lost 1 base, and 8 bases had no gene match. CDR3 length equals 18 residues. This CDR3 reads CASSQGRTSGGAGETQYF. DNA of the CDR3: TGCGCCAGCAGCCAAGGAAGGACTAGCGGGGGGGCCGGGGAGACCCAGTACTTC.

The J gene is TRBJ1-2, the V gene TRBV6-6, with 8 bases matching TRBD1. The CDR3 is 13 residues long. The junction had 7 bases not matched to a gene; V was cut back by 5 bases and J by 8 bases. Per the germline V gene, CDR1 is MNHNY and CDR2 is SVGAGI (reference sequence). The CDR3 sequence is CASSRDRLGGYTF. The CDR3 DNA reads as TGTGCCAGCAGTCGGGACAGGTTAGGCGGCTACACCTTC.